This T cell receptor (beta chain) was found in a study of PD-L1 blockade in urothelial cancer. The overall study: A median blood sample held about 150,000 T cells and more than 80,000 unique TCRs.

The time point: pretreatment peripheral blood. Clones were sequenced by immunoSEQ multiplex PCR, and TCRdb holds only the in-frame ones, with some missing. The sample includes 40,000 to 60,000 clones, approximately 79% of them seen just once. Germline V gene lookup returns CDR1 SGHRS and CDR2 YFSETQ. V gave up 0 bases and J gave up 4 bases; unmatched junction bases: 8. This CDR3 spans 16 amino acids. Sequencing was performed on PBMCs, taken around atezolizumab (anti-PD-L1) treatment. This clonotype was sampled from a man between 65 and 85 years old with urothelial cancer. The chain uses TRBV5-1 and TRBJ1-1, with 8 bases lining up with TRBD1. CDR3 bases: TGCGCCAGCAGCTTGGGGGCGGCAGGGGGCGGCACTGAAGCTTTCTTT. It is translated as CASSLGAAGGGTEAFF.